The rows below give T cell receptor beta chains drawn from one sample of a study of blood T cell repertoires in COVID-19. Data came from immunoSEQ multiplex PCR; TCRdb stores just in-frame clones and leaves some out. The table shows some 350,000 clones, with roughly 90% occurring only once. Sequencing was done on a sample of peripheral blood. Receptors originate from a woman aged 25 to 45 with COVID-19, enrolled during active disease. CDR3s include the opening cysteine and the closing phenylalanine or tryptophan.

v_gene: TRBV19; j_gene: TRBJ2-3; CDR3aa: CASSTGLAGGYTDTQYF
v_gene: TRBV5-6; j_gene: TRBJ1-1; CDR3aa: CASSLTGTNTEAFF
v_gene: TRBV27; j_gene: TRBJ2-7; CDR3aa: CASRGNVKGQGPYEQYF
v_gene: TRBV7-8; j_gene: TRBJ2-4; CDR3aa: CASSYEGVKNIQYF
v_gene: TRBV4-3; j_gene: TRBJ1-1; CDR3aa: CASSQDLQGWDTEAFF
v_gene: TRBV28; j_gene: TRBJ1-5; CDR3aa: CASSLSGQGGNQPQHF
v_gene: TRBV11-2; j_gene: TRBJ2-1; CDR3aa: CASRAGSNPNEQFF
v_gene: TRBV5-4; j_gene: TRBJ1-2; CDR3aa: CASSLVGVYGYTF
v_gene: TRBV7-8; j_gene: TRBJ2-3; CDR3aa: CASSLDGEFTDTQYF
v_gene: TRBV9; j_gene: TRBJ2-3; CDR3aa: CASSPGGTDTQYF
v_gene: TRBV10-1; j_gene: TRBJ2-2; CDR3aa: CASNPGHANTGELFF
v_gene: TRBV12-5; j_gene: TRBJ1-5; CDR3aa: CASGFSGDQPQHF
v_gene: TRBV14; j_gene: TRBJ2-1; CDR3aa: CASSLATFYNEQFF
v_gene: TRBV6-1; j_gene: TRBJ2-7; CDR3aa: CASSEMGTGYEQYF
v_gene: TRBV7-9; j_gene: TRBJ2-1; CDR3aa: CASSFNRGDEQFF
v_gene: TRBV20-1; j_gene: TRBJ1-1; CDR3aa: CSASRRVLVMNTEAFF
v_gene: TRBV20-1; j_gene: TRBJ1-2; CDR3aa: CSARRFYGYTF
v_gene: TRBV7-2; j_gene: TRBJ2-1; CDR3aa: CASRPLRDRGYNEQFF
v_gene: TRBV7-2; j_gene: TRBJ2-5; CDR3aa: CASSSLVRGQQETQYF
v_gene: TRBV7-9; j_gene: TRBJ1-5; CDR3aa: CASSGRDQPQHF
v_gene: TRBV2; j_gene: TRBJ2-5; CDR3aa: CASSEQGVHQETQYF
v_gene: TRBV28; j_gene: TRBJ2-7; CDR3aa: CASSLPLTGAYEQYF